This T cell receptor (beta chain) stems from a study of OX40 agonist ivuxolimab in advanced cancers. Overall study: Ivuxolimab, an antibody that agonizes OX40 (CD134), was administered to the patients. The mean age was 60 years, ranging from about 23 to 79, with 65% to 85% of participants male. Under the entry rules, prior anti-PD-1, anti-PD-L1 or anti-CTLA-4 therapy was allowed, and about 40% had some.

CDR1 and CDR2 (germline): MNHEY, SMNVEV (reference sequence). Trimming removed 3 bases at V and 4 bases at J, with 9 bases between. The CDR3 is 14 amino acids. For this clone: What it binds is not known.

General study findings and limits: It was also the case that some nonresponders had low normalized T-cell clonal expansion.

Here immunoSEQ multiplex PCR was the method, and the copy in TCRdb shows in-frame clones only, minus some. The data show 70,000 to 80,000 clones, with under 95% seen just once and 5.9% held by the top ten. The sequence was obtained from an adult with an advanced solid tumor such as melanoma, head and neck, liver or kidney cancer. Sample: CD4+ or CD8+ T cells sorted from blood, taken in a trial of the OX40 agonist ivuxolimab. V usage is TRBV27 and J usage is TRBJ2-2; D may match TRBD1 or TRBD2 (5 bases each). The CDR3 loop reads CASSFQGVTGELFF. CDR3 DNA: TGTGCCAGCAGTTTCCAGGGAGTCACCGGGGAGCTGTTTTTT.